This T cell receptor beta chain was found in a study of blood T cell repertoires in COVID-19 (dated by TCRdb to 2020 to 2022). For context, the study as a whole: The collaborator samples originated in the United States, Italy and Spain and spanned the acute and convalescent phases of COVID-19. Where available, HLA class I and class II types were obtained from metadata supplied by the sample provider rather than from assay-based typing. Deeply sampled blood TCRbeta repertoires from subjects exposed to, actively infected with, or recovered from COVID-19 were included in the dataset. A freely available public database, intended as a resource for researchers studying the immune response to SARS-CoV-2, is where the repertoires were released. The prospective study material was composed of cDNA or gDNA derived from T cells, B-cell-depleted T cells, or PBMCs. A de-identified subject ID, COVID-19 status, age in years and sex were almost always included in the sample metadata. The samples were drawn from two sources: the first 160 participants of the ongoing ImmuneRACE study, and 1,254 subjects contributed by 6 global collaborators.

The CDR3 spans 16 residues, from the cysteine through the phenylalanine. The only DNA kept is the CDR3, 48 bases in frame from the first base. Compared with germline, V lacks 6 bases and J lacks 6 bases; bases without a gene match: 9. The CDR1 and CDR2 encoded by the germline V gene are MGHRA and YSYEKL. Samples from volunteer blood donors who had recovered from COVID-19 were contributed by a second Seattle source. Collaborating institutions collected whole blood in K2EDTA tubes following their own protocols. For TCRbeta analysis, collaborator samples were shipped as frozen whole blood, as isolated PBMCs, or as DNA extracted from either sample type. The research as a whole found: Clinical and demographic metadata were provided uncurated, with the amount varying by source and participant.

As to this clone: Its recognized antigen is unknown. Base-call qualities are not available, and no considerably larger clone is one nucleotide away.

TCRbeta CDR3 regions were amplified from genomic DNA by means of the immunoSEQ Assay, a bias-controlled multiplex PCR. The authors' pipeline ran thus. The number of nucleated cells in each sample was estimated by amplification of reference gene primers within the assay. To quantify the absolute abundance of each unique TCRbeta CDR3 rearrangement, sequence reads were collapsed and filtered. Productive Simpson clonality was computed per sample as the square root of Simpson's diversity index over productive rearrangements. Sourced from immuneACCESS, this table was stored by TCRdb with only in-frame sequences that have V and J called. A share of the clones is absent; for the studies checked, an unresolved V gene accounts for under half, and the remainder has no known explanation. Clone size and V and J calls were adopted from that table, with D and trimming inferred from the DNA. The sample data list a few hundred thousand clones, and 70% to 90% of these were observed just once. Around 12% of the sample lies in the top ten.

Rearrangement joined TRBV4-1 to TRBJ2-3, with TRBD2 matching 13 junction bases. The sample was peripheral blood. The receptor comes from a young woman who had recovered from COVID-19. The CDR3 in this case is CASRPSTSGRWDTQYF. The bases read TGCGCCAGCAGACCATCGACTAGCGGGAGGTGGGATACGCAGTATTTT.